Sequencing of this T cell receptor (beta chain) was carried out in a study of radiation and T cells in renal cell carcinoma. This clone was recorded once. The method was immunoSEQ multiplex PCR; TCRdb's version includes in-frame clones alone and lacks a portion of them. This sample has about 20,000 clones; around 52% occur once, and the top ten carry 16%. The CDR3 totals 14 residues. V shed 5 bases and J 3 bases; nucleotides not matched to a gene: 0. From germline, CDR1 is MGHRA and CDR2 YSYEKL. Described treatment: 15 Gy SBRT to primary tumor, nephrectomy 4 weeks later. Nephrectomy followed 15 Gy stereotactic body radiation by 4 weeks.

The chain couples TRBV4-1 to TRBJ2-1; 11 bases fit TRBD1. The receptor was derived from a woman between 50 and 59 years old with renal cell carcinoma. Sequencing used tumor tissue, obtained from a patient whose treatment included radiotherapy and nephrectomy. Here the CDR3 DNA reads TGCGCCAGCAGCGGGACAGGGGGCTACAATGAGCAGTTCTTC. As protein: CASSGTGGYNEQFF.